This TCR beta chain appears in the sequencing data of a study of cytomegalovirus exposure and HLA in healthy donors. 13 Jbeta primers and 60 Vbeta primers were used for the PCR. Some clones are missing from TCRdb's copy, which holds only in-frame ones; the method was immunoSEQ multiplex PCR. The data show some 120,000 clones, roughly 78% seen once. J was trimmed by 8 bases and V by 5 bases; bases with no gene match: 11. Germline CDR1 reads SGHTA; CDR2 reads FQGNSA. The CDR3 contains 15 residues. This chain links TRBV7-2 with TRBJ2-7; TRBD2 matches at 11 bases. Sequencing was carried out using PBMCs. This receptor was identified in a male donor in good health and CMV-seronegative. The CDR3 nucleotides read TGTGCCAGCAGCCCAACTAGCGGGAGCGATGTCCAGCAGTACTTC. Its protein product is CASSPTSGSDVQQYF.